The present T cell receptor (beta chain) was sequenced within a study of cytomegalovirus exposure and HLA in healthy donors. About the research overall: The 120 or so validation repertoires used a platform that matched the one used for the 600 to 750 first-cohort repertoires, as a later analysis reported. Whole-study results and caveats: Overall, about 160 TCR beta chains were annotated as cytomegalovirus-associated. Published work reported that the classifier diagnosed cytomegalovirus status with high specificity and sensitivity.

Concerning this clone itself: The antigen is not known.

The V and J ends lost 7 bases and 1 base respectively, with 25 bases between them. CDR3 length equals 18 residues. Donors were drawn from the roughly 110-subject validation cohort, separate from the approximately 700-subject first cohort. Measured with immunoSEQ multiplex PCR; TCRdb has only the in-frame clones, and not every one. The sample lists 200,000 or so clones, 84% occurring once. Sequencing used PBMCs. This rearrangement joins TRBV23-1 to TRBJ1-2; weak D call: TRBD1 (6 bases). TRBV23-1 is recorded as an ORF, its role being uncertain. The source is a man aged 18 to 29 in good health and CMV-seropositive. The CDR3 spells CASTRPSDRLLNNYGYTF. As DNA, the CDR3 is TGCGCCAGCACCCGACCATCGGACAGACTATTAAATAACTATGGCTACACCTTC.